Given below is one T cell receptor beta chain in context. Its antigen is unknown. This entry is derived from a study of CD8 T cells in ankylosing spondylitis. General study results and limits: Disease-linked clones reportedly concentrated significantly in matched ankylosing spondylitis synovial fluid. For ankylosing spondylitis blood, a TCR beta motif of 7 or 8 highly homologous variants appeared characteristic.

Construction of TCR beta libraries was performed using quantitative 5'-RACE with molecular barcodes. TCRdb re-called the 5' RACE reads with MiXCR, one entry per CDR3 protein. This table holds some 87,000 distinct CDR3 sequences, about 8.1% found once. The germline CDR1 and CDR2 sequences are SGHKS and YYEKEE (reference sequence). The J segment lost 9 bases and the V segment lost 1 base, leaving 10 bases of the junction unmatched. There are 16 residues in the CDR3. Sequencing was carried out using blood, either unsorted or a sorted T cell fraction (not recorded which). This TCR was sampled from a male donor with ankylosing spondylitis or in good health (not recorded which). The J gene is TRBJ1-6, the V gene TRBV5-5, with 7 bases that match TRBD1. The CDR3 bases are TGTGCCAGCAGCTTGAACGACAGGGCCACTCTTTCACCCCTCCACTTT. Translating it yields CASSLNDRATLSPLHF.